These 8 T cell receptor beta chains originate from one sample sequenced in a study of blood T cell repertoires in COVID-19. Profiled with immunoSEQ multiplex PCR; TCRdb holds only in-frame clones, not every one. Of under 200,000 clones in the sample, 75% to 85% are singletons; the top ten hold approximately 3%. What was sequenced was PBMCs or T cells enriched from blood (not recorded which). The receptors shown here come from a woman aged 55-69 years who had recovered from COVID-19.

CDR3 sequence: CASSPERQGTDTQYF. In DNA form, the CDR3 reads TGTGCCAGCTCACCGGAGAGACAGGGCACAGATACGCAGTATTTT. The gene calls are TRBV18 and TRBJ2-3; perhaps TRBD1 as D (6 bases). The V end was cut by 3 bases, the J end by 1 base, with 11 bases between. The V gene's germline CDR1 is KGHSH and CDR2 LQKENI. CDR3 length: 15 amino acids. The variable domain in full, with the rest retrieved from reference TRBV18 and TRBJ2-3, is NAGVMQNPRHLVRRRGQEARLRCSPMKGHSHVYWYRQLPEEGLKFMVYLQKENIIDESGMPKERFSAEFPKEGPSILRIQQVVRGDSAAYFCASSPERQGTDTQYFGPGTRLTVL.

This chain joins TRBV4-1 and TRBJ2-3; 11 bases line up with TRBD2. The J segment lost 6 bases and the V segment lost 3 bases, leaving 5 bases of the junction unmatched. The length of the CDR3 is 15 residues. The germline V gene has CDR1 MGHRA and CDR2 YSYEKL. The chain's CDR3 is CASSHLAGGEDTQYF. CDR3 nucleotides: TGCGCCAGCAGCCACCTAGCGGGGGGTGAGGATACGCAGTATTTT.

J is TRBJ2-1 and V is TRBV27, with 12 bases aligning to TRBD1. Unmatched junction bases numbered 7, after V lost 5 bases and J lost 5 bases. The CDR3 runs 16 residues. Germline V lookup: CDR1 MNHEY, CDR2 SMNVEV (reference sequence). This chain's CDR3 is CASSPGTGGFNNEQFF. The CDR3 DNA is TGTGCCAGCAGTCCTGGGACAGGGGGCTTCAACAATGAGCAGTTCTTC.

Comments on this clone: Compared with germline, one end of the junction differs, possibly owing to a read error. The chain employs TRBV27 and TRBJ1-2; D gene ambiguous. The CDR3 is 11 amino acids. CDR1 is MNHEY, CDR2 SMNVEV, per germline (reference sequence). CDR3 amino acids: CAAGISYGYTF. Written as DNA, the CDR3 is TGCGCGGCCGGAATCTCCTATGGCTACACCTTC.

This chain links TRBV5-8 with TRBJ1-1, with 10 bases lining up with TRBD1. Per germline, CDR1 SGHTS and CDR2 YDEGEE. The CDR3 sequence is 14 residues long. V was pared by 0 bases and J by 13 bases, with 9 bases of the junction left unmatched. The CDR3 here is CASSLGDRGRWDFF. The CDR3, as DNA: TGTGCCAGCAGCTTGGGTGACAGGGGGCGGTGGGATTTCTTT. The full variable domain, with the rest looked up from reference TRBV5-8 and TRBJ1-1, is EAGVTQSPTHLIKTRGQQATLRCSPISGHTSVYWYQQALGLGLQFLLWYDEGEERNRGNFPPRFSGRQFPNYSSELNVNALELEDSALYLCASSLGDRGRWDFFGQGTRLTVV.

This rearrangement joins TRBV27 to TRBJ2-1; D might be TRBD2 (6 bases). The germline V gene encodes CDR1 MNHEY and CDR2 SMNVEV (reference sequence). This CDR3 has 15 amino acids. The V gene lost 6 bases and the J gene lost 8 bases, with 20 bases spanning the gap. The DNA of the CDR3 is TGTGCCAGCAGACCCACGGGACTCAGCAGCGATGAGCAGTTCTTC. Amino acids: CASRPTGLSSDEQFF.

The rearrangement uses TRBV2 and TRBJ1-5; 7 bases match TRBD1. Germline CDR1 SNHLY, CDR2 FYNNEI. The CDR3 length is 15 residues. Trimming removed 6 bases from V and 0 bases from J; junction bases left unmatched: 5. CDR3 sequence: CASRGTELSNQPQHF. For the CDR3, the DNA is TGTGCCAGCAGGGGGACAGAGCTTAGCAATCAGCCCCAGCATTTT.

CDR3 amino acids: CASGSGGFTDTQYF. In DNA, the CDR3 is TGCGCCAGCGGATCGGGGGGGTTCACAGATACGCAGTATTTT. This chain connects TRBV5-1 to TRBJ2-3, with TRBD2 matching over 8 bases. V was pared by 7 bases and J by 2 bases, with 6 bases of the junction left unmatched. The CDR3 is made up of 14 amino acids. The germline CDR1 and CDR2 sequences are SGHRS and YFSETQ.